A selection of T cell receptor beta chains follows, all from one sample in a study of blood T cell repertoires in COVID-19. TCRdb keeps only in-frame clones here, not all; method: immunoSEQ multiplex PCR. Of 25,000 or so clones in the sample, about 90% were seen once. Sequencing was performed on peripheral blood. Source of these receptors: a human donor in a cohort sampled during active COVID-19. CDR3s include the opening cysteine and the closing phenylalanine or tryptophan. D genes are given only for firm matches.

V	J	D	CDR3
TRBV2	TRBJ2-5	NA	CASSVRGGQETQYF
TRBV5-6	TRBJ2-1	NA	CASSASNEQFF
TRBV6-2/TRBV6-3	TRBJ1-5	NA	CASTPTGLQPQHF
TRBV5-1	TRBJ1-3	TRBD1	CASSRTGTGAGNTIYF
TRBV29-1	TRBJ2-1	NA	CSVEAAFYNEQFF
TRBV6-5	TRBJ2-7	NA	CASRGEASYEQYF
TRBV7-2	TRBJ2-3	NA	CASSPPGTLPADTQYF
TRBV28	TRBJ1-2	TRBD1	CASSTPGQGAPRGYTF
TRBV3-1/TRBV3-2	TRBJ1-1	NA	CASSNTPGTEAFF
TRBV6-1	TRBJ2-3	NA	CASSEVRGRDTQYF
TRBV21-1	TRBJ2-5	NA	CASSPLGEILAGVQETQYF
TRBV9	TRBJ2-7	TRBD2	CASSSSKAGDPYEQYF
TRBV5-1	TRBJ2-3	TRBD2	CASSLVGTSGRGNTDTQYF
TRBV11-2	TRBJ2-1	TRBD2	CASSLGGRVVDEQFF
TRBV28	TRBJ1-2	NA	CASIPDTRYGYTF
TRBV1	TRBJ2-7	NA	CTPRSHEQYF
TRBV14	TRBJ1-3	NA	CASSQADTIYF
TRBV3-1/TRBV3-2	TRBJ2-1	TRBD2	CASSQGERGGPQFF
TRBV3-1/TRBV3-2	TRBJ1-1	TRBD1	CASSHDRGSGAFF
TRBV24-1	TRBJ2-5	TRBD2	CATSDPGTSGRTQYF
TRBV19	TRBJ2-2	TRBD1	CASSIRTGAGELFF
TRBV25-1	TRBJ1-1	TRBD1	CASSEPGQGRGTEAFF
TRBV6-5	TRBJ2-7	TRBD2	CASRYSLAEATYEQYF
TRBV10-2	TRBJ2-3	NA	CASSESTGWDTQYF
TRBV2	TRBJ1-4	NA	CASNPGATTATNEKLFF
TRBV5-1	TRBJ2-3	NA	CASSLGATADTQYF
TRBV10-1	TRBJ2-1	TRBD2	CASSDGTSKAYEQFF
TRBV20-1	TRBJ2-7	NA	CSASGGYQQYF
TRBV2	TRBJ2-7	TRBD1	CASRKGTVSYEQYF
TRBV5-4	TRBJ1-4	TRBD1	CASSPGGFNEKLFF
TRBV28	TRBJ2-7	NA	CASSLSAGNSYEQYF
TRBV6-5	TRBJ1-5	NA	CASGPTASNQPQHF
TRBV6-2/TRBV6-3	TRBJ2-7	TRBD2	CASSPGGSATKIGEQYF
TRBV28	TRBJ2-2	TRBD1	CASSGTANTGELFF
TRBV3-1/TRBV3-2	TRBJ2-1	TRBD2	CASSHPGTSGYNEQFF
TRBV2	TRBJ1-2	NA	CASSVDTGGNYGYTF
TRBV5-5	TRBJ2-7	TRBD1	CASSSQQGSHEQYF
TRBV19	TRBJ2-5	TRBD2	CASRRGTSGTQETQYF
TRBV2	TRBJ2-7	NA	CASGGNSYEQYF
TRBV30	TRBJ2-1	NA	CARKAREPGSSSSYNEQFF
TRBV30	TRBJ1-2	NA	CAWTSPGILDYGYTF
TRBV7-8	TRBJ2-1	TRBD2	CASSLVYGGGPNEQFF
TRBV6-5	TRBJ1-2	NA	CASSYHRVRSGYTF
TRBV19	TRBJ2-7	TRBD1	CASSIDGQGKQYF
TRBV9	TRBJ1-4	NA	CASSATGWSGEKLFF